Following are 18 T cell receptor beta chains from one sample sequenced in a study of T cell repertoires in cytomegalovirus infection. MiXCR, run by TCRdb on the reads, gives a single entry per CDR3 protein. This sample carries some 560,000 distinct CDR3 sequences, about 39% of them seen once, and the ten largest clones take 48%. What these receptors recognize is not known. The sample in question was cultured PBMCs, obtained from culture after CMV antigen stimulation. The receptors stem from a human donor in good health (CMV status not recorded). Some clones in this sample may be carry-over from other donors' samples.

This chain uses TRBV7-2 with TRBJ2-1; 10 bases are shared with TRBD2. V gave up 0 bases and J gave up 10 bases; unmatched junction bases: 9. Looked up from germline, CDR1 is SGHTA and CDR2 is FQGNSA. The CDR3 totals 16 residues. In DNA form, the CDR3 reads TGTGCCAGCAGCTTAGCGATAACAGCGGGAGGGCCAGAGCAGTTCTTC. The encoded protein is CASSLAITAGGPEQFF.

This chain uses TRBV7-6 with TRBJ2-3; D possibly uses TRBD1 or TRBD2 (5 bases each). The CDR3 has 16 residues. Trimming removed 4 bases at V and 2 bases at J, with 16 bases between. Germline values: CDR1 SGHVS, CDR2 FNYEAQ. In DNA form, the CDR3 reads TGTGCCAGCAGCTGGGGACCCGGGACGGACACAGATACGCAGTATTTT. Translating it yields CASSWGPGTDTDTQYF.

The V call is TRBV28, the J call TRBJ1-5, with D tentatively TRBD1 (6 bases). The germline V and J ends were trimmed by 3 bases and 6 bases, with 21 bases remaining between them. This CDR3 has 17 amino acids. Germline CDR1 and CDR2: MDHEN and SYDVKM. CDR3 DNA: TGTGCCAGCAGTTTGGCCCCCAAGGGGGGGTTGGGTCAGCCCCAGCATTTT. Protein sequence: CASSLAPKGGLGQPQHF.

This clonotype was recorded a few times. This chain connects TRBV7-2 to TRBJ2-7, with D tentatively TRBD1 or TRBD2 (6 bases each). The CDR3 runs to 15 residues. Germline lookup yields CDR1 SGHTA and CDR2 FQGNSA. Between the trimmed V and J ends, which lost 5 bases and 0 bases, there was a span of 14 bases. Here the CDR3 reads CASSGGTPSSYEQYF. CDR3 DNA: TGTGCCAGCAGCGGAGGGACACCAAGCTCCTACGAGCAGTACTTC.

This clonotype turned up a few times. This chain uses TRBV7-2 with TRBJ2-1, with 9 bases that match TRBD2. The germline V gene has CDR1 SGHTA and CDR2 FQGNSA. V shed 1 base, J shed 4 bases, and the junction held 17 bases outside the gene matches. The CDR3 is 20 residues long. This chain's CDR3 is CASSLGLRAGGPFLYNEQFF. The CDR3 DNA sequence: TGTGCCAGCAGCTTAGGATTGAGGGCGGGAGGGCCTTTTCTTTACAATGAGCAGTTCTTC.

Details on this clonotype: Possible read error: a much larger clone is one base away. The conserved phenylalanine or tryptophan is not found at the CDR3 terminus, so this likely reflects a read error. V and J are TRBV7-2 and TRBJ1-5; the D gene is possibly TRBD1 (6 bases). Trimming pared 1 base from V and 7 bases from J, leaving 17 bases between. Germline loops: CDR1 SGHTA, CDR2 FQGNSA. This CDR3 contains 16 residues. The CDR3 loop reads CASSLEGGTIGQPQHC. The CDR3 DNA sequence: TGTGCCAGCAGCTTAGAAGGGGGGACAATCGGGCAGCCCCAGCATTGT.

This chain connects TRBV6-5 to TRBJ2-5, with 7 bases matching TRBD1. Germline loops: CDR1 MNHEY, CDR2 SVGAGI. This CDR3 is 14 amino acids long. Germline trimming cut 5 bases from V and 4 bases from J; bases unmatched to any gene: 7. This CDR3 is CASSSPRGRETQYF. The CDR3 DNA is TGTGCCAGCAGTAGTCCGAGGGGGCGAGAGACCCAGTACTTC.

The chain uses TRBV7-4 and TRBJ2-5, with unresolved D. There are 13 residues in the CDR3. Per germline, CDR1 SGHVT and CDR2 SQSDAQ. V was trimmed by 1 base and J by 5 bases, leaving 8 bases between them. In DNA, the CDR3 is TGTGCCAGCAGCTTAGGGCAGACGGAGACCCAGTACTTC. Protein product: CASSLGQTETQYF.

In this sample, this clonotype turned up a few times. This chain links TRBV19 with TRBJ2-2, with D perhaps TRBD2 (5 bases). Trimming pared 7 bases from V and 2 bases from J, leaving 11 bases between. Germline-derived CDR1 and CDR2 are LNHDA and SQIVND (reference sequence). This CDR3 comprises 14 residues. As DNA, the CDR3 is TGTGCCAGTAATCGGGATCGTAACACCGGGGAGCTGTTTTTT. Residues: CASNRDRNTGELFF.

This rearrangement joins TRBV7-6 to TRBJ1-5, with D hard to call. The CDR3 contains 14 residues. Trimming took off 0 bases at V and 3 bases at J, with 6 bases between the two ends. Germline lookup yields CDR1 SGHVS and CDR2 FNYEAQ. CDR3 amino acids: CASSLAAANQPQHF. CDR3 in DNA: TGTGCCAGCAGCTTAGCGGCAGCCAATCAGCCCCAGCATTTT.

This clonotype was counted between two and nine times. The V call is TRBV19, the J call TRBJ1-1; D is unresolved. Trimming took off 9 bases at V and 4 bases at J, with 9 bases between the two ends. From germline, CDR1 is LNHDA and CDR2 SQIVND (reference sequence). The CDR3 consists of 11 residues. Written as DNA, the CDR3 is TGTGCCAGCCCTGGTTGCACTGAAGCTTTCTTT. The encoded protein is CASPGCTEAFF. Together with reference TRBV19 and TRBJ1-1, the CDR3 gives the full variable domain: DGGITQSPKYLFRKEGQNVTLSCEQNLNHDAMYWYRQDPGQGLRLIYYSQIVNDFQKGDIAEGYSVSREKKESFPLTVTSAQKNPTAFYLCASPGCTEAFFGQGTRLTVV.

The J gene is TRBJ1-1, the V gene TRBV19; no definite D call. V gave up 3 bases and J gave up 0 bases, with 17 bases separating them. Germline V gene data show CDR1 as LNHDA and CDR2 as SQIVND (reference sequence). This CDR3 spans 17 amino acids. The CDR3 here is CASSMIGSASLNTEAFF. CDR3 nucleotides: TGTGCCAGTAGTATGATTGGGTCCGCGAGTCTGAACACTGAAGCTTTCTTT.

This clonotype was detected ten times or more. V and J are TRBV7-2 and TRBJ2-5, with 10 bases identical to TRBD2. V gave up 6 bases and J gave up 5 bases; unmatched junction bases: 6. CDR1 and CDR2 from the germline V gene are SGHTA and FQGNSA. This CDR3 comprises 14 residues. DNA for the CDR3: TGTGCCAGCAGAAGCGGGGGGGGGCTGGAGACCCAGTACTTC. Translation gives CASRSGGGLETQYF.

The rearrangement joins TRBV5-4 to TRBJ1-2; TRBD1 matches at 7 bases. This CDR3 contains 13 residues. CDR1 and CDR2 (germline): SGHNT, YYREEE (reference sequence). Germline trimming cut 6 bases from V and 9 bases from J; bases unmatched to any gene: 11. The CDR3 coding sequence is TGTGCCAGCACGGACAGGAACAGGGAGAGCTACACCTTC. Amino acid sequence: CASTDRNRESYTF.

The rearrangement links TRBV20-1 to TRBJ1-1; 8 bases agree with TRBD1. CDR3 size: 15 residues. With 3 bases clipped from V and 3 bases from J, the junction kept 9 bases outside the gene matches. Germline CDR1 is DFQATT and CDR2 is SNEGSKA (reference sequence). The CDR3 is CSARAGTGPYTEAFF. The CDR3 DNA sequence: TGCAGTGCTAGGGCAGGGACAGGCCCATACACTGAAGCTTTCTTT.

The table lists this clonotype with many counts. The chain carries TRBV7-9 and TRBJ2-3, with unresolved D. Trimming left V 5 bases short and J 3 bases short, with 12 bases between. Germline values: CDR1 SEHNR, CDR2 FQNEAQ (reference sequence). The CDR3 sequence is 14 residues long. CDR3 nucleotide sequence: TGTGCCAGCAGCCCCACCGGAGTGACAGATACGCAGTATTTT. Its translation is CASSPTGVTDTQYF.

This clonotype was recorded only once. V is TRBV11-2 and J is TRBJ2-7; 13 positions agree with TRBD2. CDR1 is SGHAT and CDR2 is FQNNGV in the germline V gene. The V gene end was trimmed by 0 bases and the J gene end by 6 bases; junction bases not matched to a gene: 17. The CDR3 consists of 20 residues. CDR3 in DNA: TGTGCCAGCAGCTTAGATCGATGGGGACTAGCGGGGTTTCGGGGGCTCGAGCAGTACTTC. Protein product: CASSLDRWGLAGFRGLEQYF. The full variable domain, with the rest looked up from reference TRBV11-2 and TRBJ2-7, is EAGVAQSPRYKIIEKRQSVAFWCNPISGHATLYWYQQILGQGPKLLIQFQNNGVVDDSQLPKDRFSAERLKGVDSTLKIQPAKLEDSAVYLCASSLDRWGLAGFRGLEQYFGPGTRLTVT.

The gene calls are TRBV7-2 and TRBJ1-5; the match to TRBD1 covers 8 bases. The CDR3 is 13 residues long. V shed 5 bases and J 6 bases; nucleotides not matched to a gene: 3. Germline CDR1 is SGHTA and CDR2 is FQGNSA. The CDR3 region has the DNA TGTGCCAGCAGCGCGACAGGGGCTCAGCCCCAGCATTTT. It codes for CASSATGAQPQHF.